This T cell receptor beta chain was found in a study of cytomegalovirus exposure and HLA in healthy donors. Study-level points and caveats: The study found most TCR sequences rare, yet found some public TCRs in many donors. Subsequent analysis showed first-cohort TCR clusters tending to co-occur in around 130 validation repertoires. CMV antigen specificity was confirmed in vitro for three CMV-associated chains. There were about 160 TCR beta chains listed as cytomegalovirus-associated.

Germline CDR1 and CDR2: MNHNY and SVGAGI (reference sequence). V was shortened by 3 bases and J by 2 bases, with 15 bases between the two germline ends. The CDR3 is 16 amino acids. Repertoires were generated with immunoSEQ multiplex PCR, while TCRdb's copy carries only in-frame clones and drops some. This table holds tens of thousands of clones, 95% to 97% found once. Details on this clone: The antigen is undetermined.

Sequencing was done on a sample of PBMCs. The sequence came from a young man in good health and CMV-seronegative. The gene calls are TRBV6-6 and TRBJ2-3; D gene ambiguous. DNA of the CDR3: TGTGCCAGCAGTTATCTCAGAGACAAATACACAGATACGCAGTATTTT. Its protein is CASSYLRDKYTDTQYF.